This T cell receptor beta chain originates from a study of blood T cell repertoires in COVID-19. Original handling: Counts of nucleated cells, estimated from reference gene primer amplification, were obtained. Produced via immunoSEQ multiplex PCR; TCRdb's table is partial and in-frame only. V and J calls and clone size are given by that table; D and trimming were obtained from the DNA. The sample consists of 45,000 to 50,000 clones, 80% to 90% of them appearing once. During active infection, Seattle patients enrolled and were then monitored through disease. Germline V gene sequence: CDR1 MNHEY, CDR2 SMNVEV (reference sequence). The V and J ends lost 3 bases and 5 bases, in that order; junction bases with no gene match: 10. The CDR3 loop spans 17 amino acids.

Sequenced input: peripheral blood. The sequence was collected from an elderly woman with COVID-19, enrolled during active disease. V gene TRBV27 combines with J gene TRBJ2-7, with TRBD2 matching 13 bases. CDR3 DNA: TGTGCCAGCAGTTTTGGGATCCCGGGACTAGCGGGAAACGAGCAGTACTTC. Amino acids: CASSFGIPGLAGNEQYF.